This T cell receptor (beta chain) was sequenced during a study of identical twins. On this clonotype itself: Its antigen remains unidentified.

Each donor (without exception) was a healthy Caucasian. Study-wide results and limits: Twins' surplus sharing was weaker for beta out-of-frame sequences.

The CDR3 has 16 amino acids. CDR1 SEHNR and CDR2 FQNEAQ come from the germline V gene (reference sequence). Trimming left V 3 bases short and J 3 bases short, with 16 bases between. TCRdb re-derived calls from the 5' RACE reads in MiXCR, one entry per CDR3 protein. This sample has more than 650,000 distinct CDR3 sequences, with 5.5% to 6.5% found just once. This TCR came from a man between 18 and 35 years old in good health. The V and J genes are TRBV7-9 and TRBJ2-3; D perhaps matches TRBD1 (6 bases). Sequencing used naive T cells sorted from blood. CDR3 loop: CASSLSRGTGTDTQYF. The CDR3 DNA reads TGTGCCAGCAGCTTGAGCAGGGGTACCGGTACAGATACGCAGTATTTT.